A selection of T cell receptor beta chains follows, all from one sample in a study of blood T cell repertoires in COVID-19. Repertoires were generated with immunoSEQ multiplex PCR, while TCRdb's copy carries only in-frame clones and drops some. The sample comprises about 120,000 clones, 85% of which are singletons, and about a tenth rests with the top ten. The sample taken for sequencing was peripheral blood. The receptors come from an elderly man with acute or convalescent COVID-19. Each CDR3 is given with its conserved first and last residue. D genes are given only for firm matches. Size tells how often a clone was seen (once, few, many) or the class of an expanded clone, and some rows leave it out.

TRBV11-3	NA	14	NA	TRBJ2-5	TGTGCCAGCAGCCAACGGGGTGGCAGAGAGACCCAGTACTTC	CASSQRGGRETQYF
TRBV30	NA	17	NA	TRBJ2-7	TGTGCCTGGAGTCCCCTCCCTAATGACGGGTACTCCTACGAGCAGTACTTC	CAWSPLPNDGYSYEQYF
TRBV7-2	NA	13	NA	TRBJ1-1	TGTGCCAGCAGCCCTATTGTGAACACTGAAGCTTTCTTT	CASSPIVNTEAFF
TRBV5-4	NA	15	NA	TRBJ2-3	TGTGCCAGCAGCTTGCGGGACTCGCGCACAGATACGCAGTATTTT	CASSLRDSRTDTQYF
TRBV9	NA	15	NA	TRBJ1-1	TGTGCCAGCAGCTCAGAACTGGGAGGGAACACTGAAGCTTTCTTT	CASSSELGGNTEAFF
TRBV28	NA	14	NA	TRBJ1-2	TGTGCCAGCAGTTTATCTGGCCCCAGCTATGGCTACACCTTC	CASSLSGPSYGYTF
TRBV9	NA	16	NA	TRBJ1-2	TGTGCCAGCAGCGTACAACTAGGCGCAGCTAACTATGGCTACACCTTC	CASSVQLGAANYGYTF
TRBV14	NA	13	NA	TRBJ1-1	TGTGCCAGCAGCCAAGTGCGGCAGGGTGAGGCTTTCTTT	CASSQVRQGEAFF
TRBV6-6	NA	16	TRBD1	TRBJ1-4	TGTGCCAGCAGTTACCCGGGACAGGGGGGGAATGAAAAACTGTTTTTT	CASSYPGQGGNEKLFF
TRBV7-6	NA	17	TRBD1	TRBJ1-2	TGTGCCAGCAGCTTAGCGGATTCGGGACAGAAATTCTATGGCTACACCTTC	CASSLADSGQKFYGYTF
TRBV6-5	NA	15	NA	TRBJ1-2	TGTGCCAGCACCCGGGGGGGCGGACGCTCTCACGGCTACACCTTC	CASTRGGGRSHGYTF
TRBV3-1/TRBV3-2	NA	13	NA	TRBJ2-3	TGTGCCAGCAGACTGTCAAGCACAGATACGCAGTATTTT	CASRLSSTDTQYF
TRBV21-1	NA	15	NA	TRBJ1-6	TGTGCCAGCAGCAAAAGAGAACAGGGGACTTCACCCCTCCACTTT	CASSKREQGTSPLHF
TRBV12-3/TRBV12-4	NA	13	NA	TRBJ1-1	TGTGCCAGCAACTCCGGGGGGGGTAAAGGAGCTTTCTTT	CASNSGGGKGAFF
TRBV6-5	NA	14	TRBD1	TRBJ1-5	TGTGCCAGCAGAAAGGGACAGCGCAATCAGCCCCAGCATTTT	CASRKGQRNQPQHF
TRBV24-1	NA	16	TRBD1	TRBJ2-1	TGTGCCACCAGTGATGCCGGGACAGGGGGTTTGAATGAGCAGTTCTTC	CATSDAGTGGLNEQFF
TRBV7-2	once	18	TRBD2	TRBJ2-2	TGTGCCAGCAGCCCACAAGCGGCTAGCGGGATTAAGGCCGGGGAGCTGTTTTTT	CASSPQAASGIKAGELFF
TRBV27	NA	15	NA	TRBJ2-7	TGTGCCAGCAGTTTATTTCTGGGCACCAACTACGAGCAGTACTTC	CASSLFLGTNYEQYF
TRBV19	NA	15	NA	TRBJ2-1	TGTGCCAGTAGTATAGGACAGAACAAGTACAATGAGCAGTTCTTC	CASSIGQNKYNEQFF